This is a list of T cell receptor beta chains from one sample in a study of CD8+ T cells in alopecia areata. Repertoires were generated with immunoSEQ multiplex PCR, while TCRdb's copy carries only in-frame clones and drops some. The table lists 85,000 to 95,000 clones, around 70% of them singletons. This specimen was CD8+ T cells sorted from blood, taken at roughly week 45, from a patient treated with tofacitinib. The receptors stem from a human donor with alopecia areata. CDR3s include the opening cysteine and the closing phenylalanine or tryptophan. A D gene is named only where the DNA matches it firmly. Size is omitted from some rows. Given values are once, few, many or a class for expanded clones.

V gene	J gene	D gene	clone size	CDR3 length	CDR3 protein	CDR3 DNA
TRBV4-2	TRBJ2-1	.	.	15	CASSPNGRSYNEQFF	TGTGCCAGCAGCCCTAATGGGCGCTCCTACAATGAGCAGTTCTTC
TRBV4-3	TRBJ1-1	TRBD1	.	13	CASSLERQGEAFF	TGCGCCAGCAGCCTTGAGCGACAGGGTGAAGCTTTCTTT
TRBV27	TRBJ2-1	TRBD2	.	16	CASSLSSGGVMNEQFF	TGTGCCAGCAGTTTATCGTCGGGGGGGGTGATGAATGAGCAGTTCTTC
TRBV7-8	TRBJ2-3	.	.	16	CASSSMASPSTDTQYF	TGTGCCAGCAGCTCCATGGCTAGCCCCAGCACAGATACGCAGTATTTT
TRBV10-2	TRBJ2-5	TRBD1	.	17	CASHHREDRGREETQYF	TGCGCCAGCCACCACCGGGAGGACAGGGGGCGCGAAGAGACCCAGTACTTC
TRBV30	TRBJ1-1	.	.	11	CAGVGSTEAFF	TGTGCCGGGGTTGGAAGCACTGAAGCTTTCTTT
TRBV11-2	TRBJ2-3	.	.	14	CATRPLTLTDTQYF	TGTGCCACCCGTCCGTTGACCCTCACAGATACGCAGTATTTT
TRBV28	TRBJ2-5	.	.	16	CASSLSPGAPQETQYF	TGTGCCAGCAGTTTATCGCCGGGGGCACCTCAAGAGACCCAGTACTTC
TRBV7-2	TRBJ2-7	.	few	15	CASSPAGPGAYEQYF	TGTGCCAGCAGTCCCGCCGGGCCCGGGGCTTACGAGCAGTACTTC
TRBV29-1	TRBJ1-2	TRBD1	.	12	CSATGESYGYTF	TGCAGCGCGACAGGGGAATCTTATGGCTACACCTTC
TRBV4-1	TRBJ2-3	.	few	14	CASSQGERTDTQYF	TGCGCCAGCAGCCAAGGGGAAAGGACAGATACGCAGTATTTT
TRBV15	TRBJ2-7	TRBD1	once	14	CATSISGGSYEQYF	TGTGCCACCAGCATTTCAGGGGGCTCCTACGAGCAGTACTTC
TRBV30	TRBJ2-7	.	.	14	CAWSSGALIDEQYF	TGTGCCTGGAGTTCCGGGGCCCTCATTGACGAGCAGTACTTC
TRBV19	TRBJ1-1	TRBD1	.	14	CASRDQGARPEAFF	TGTGCCAGTAGAGATCAGGGGGCTCGCCCTGAAGCTTTCTTT
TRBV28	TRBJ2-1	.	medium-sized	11	CASSFSNEQFF	TGTGCCAGCAGTTTTAGCAATGAGCAGTTCTTC
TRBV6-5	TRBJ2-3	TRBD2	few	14	CASSGTSGTDTQYF	TGTGCCAGCAGCGGGACTAGCGGCACAGATACGCAGTATTTT
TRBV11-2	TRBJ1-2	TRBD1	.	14	CASSLGQGAGGYTF	TGTGCCAGCAGCCTCGGACAGGGGGCAGGAGGCTACACCTTC
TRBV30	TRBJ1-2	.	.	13	CAWSVIQREGYTF	TGTGCCTGGAGTGTCATCCAAAGAGAGGGCTACACCTTC
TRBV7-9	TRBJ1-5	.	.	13	CASSPGENQPQHF	TGTGCCAGCAGCCCCGGAGAGAATCAGCCCCAGCATTTT
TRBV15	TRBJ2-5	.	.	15	CATRRQWGEKETQYF	TGTGCCACCAGAAGACAGTGGGGGGAGAAAGAGACCCAGTACTTC
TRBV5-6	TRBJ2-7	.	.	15	CASSLDSQMTYEQYF	TGTGCCAGCAGCTTGGACAGCCAGATGACCTACGAGCAGTACTTC
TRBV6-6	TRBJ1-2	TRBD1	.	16	CASSYSKRTGTSGYTF	TGTGCCAGCAGTTACTCGAAGCGGACAGGAACGAGTGGCTACACCTTC
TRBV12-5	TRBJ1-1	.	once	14	CASGLNSMNTETFF	TGTGCTAGTGGTTTGAATAGTATGAACACTGAAACTTTCTTT
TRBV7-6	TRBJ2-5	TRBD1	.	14	CASSPGQGDETQYF	TGTGCCAGCAGCCCGGGACAGGGGGACGAGACCCAGTACTTC
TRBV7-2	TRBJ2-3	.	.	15	CASNPTTRGSDTQYF	TGTGCCAGCAACCCGACGACGAGAGGGTCAGATACGCAGTATTTT
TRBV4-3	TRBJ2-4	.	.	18	CASSQGTGTGLAKNIQYF	TGCGCCAGCAGCCAAGGAACGGGGACGGGCTTAGCCAAAAACATTCAGTACTTC
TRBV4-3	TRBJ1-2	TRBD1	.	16	CASSQDRQGQGYGYTF	TGCGCCAGCAGCCAAGATCGCCAGGGACAGGGGTATGGCTACACCTTC
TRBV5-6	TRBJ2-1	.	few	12	CASSSMDREQFF	TGTGCCAGCAGCTCGATGGACCGTGAGCAGTTCTTC
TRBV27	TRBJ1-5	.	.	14	CASSFDGQGQPQHF	TGTGCCAGCAGTTTCGACGGGCAGGGTCAGCCCCAGCATTTT
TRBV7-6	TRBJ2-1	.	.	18	CASSLKGPLGGPGNEQFF	TGTGCCAGCAGCTTAAAGGGTCCCCTGGGGGGGCCAGGGAATGAGCAGTTCTTC
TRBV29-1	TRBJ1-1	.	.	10	CSVRESEAFF	TGCAGCGTTAGGGAATCTGAAGCTTTCTTT
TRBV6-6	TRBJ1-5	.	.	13	CASSPDRNQPQHF	TGTGCCAGCAGTCCCGACAGAAATCAGCCCCAGCATTTT
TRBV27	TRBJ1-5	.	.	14	CASSSSYSNQPQHF	TGTGCCAGCAGTTCTTCCTATAGCAATCAGCCCCAGCATTTT
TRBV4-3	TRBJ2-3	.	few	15	CASSQDRMGGDTQYF	TGCGCCAGCAGCCAAGATCGAATGGGAGGAGATACGCAGTATTTT
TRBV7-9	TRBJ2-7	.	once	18	CASSQEQGRTVASYEQYF	TGTGCCAGCAGCCAGGAACAGGGGAGGACAGTAGCCTCCTACGAGCAGTACTTC
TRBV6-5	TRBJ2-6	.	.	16	CASSYGVSSGANVLTF	TGTGCCAGCAGTTACGGGGTTTCCTCTGGGGCCAACGTCCTGACTTTC
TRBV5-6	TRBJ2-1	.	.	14	CASSFYQFNNEQFF	TGTGCCAGCAGCTTTTACCAATTTAACAATGAGCAGTTCTTC
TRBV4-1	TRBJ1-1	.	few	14	CASSQVEVNTEAFF	TGCGCCAGCAGCCAAGTTGAAGTGAACACTGAAGCTTTCTTT
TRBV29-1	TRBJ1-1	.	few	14	CSVFGGGADTEAFF	TGCAGCGTTTTTGGCGGCGGGGCGGACACTGAAGCTTTCTTT
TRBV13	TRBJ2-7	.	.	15	CASSSNRDRAYEQYF	TGTGCCAGCAGCTCCAACAGGGATAGGGCCTACGAGCAGTACTTC
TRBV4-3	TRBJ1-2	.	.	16	CASSQDIWGFGDGYTF	TGCGCCAGCAGCCAAGATATATGGGGGTTTGGAGATGGCTACACCTTC
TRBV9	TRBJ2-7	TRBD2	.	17	CASSVGLAGGRGYEQYF	TGTGCCAGCAGCGTAGGACTAGCGGGGGGTCGGGGCTACGAGCAGTACTTC
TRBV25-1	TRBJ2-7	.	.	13	CASSKDRSYEQYF	TGTGCCAGCAGTAAAGACCGTTCCTACGAGCAGTACTTC
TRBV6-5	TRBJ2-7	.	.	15	CASSYSRSPSYEQYF	TGTGCCAGCAGTTACTCGCGCAGCCCCTCCTACGAGCAGTACTTC
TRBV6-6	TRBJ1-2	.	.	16	CASSYSSRGGGYGYTF	TGTGCCAGCAGTTACTCTTCCCGGGGGGGAGGCTATGGCTACACCTTC
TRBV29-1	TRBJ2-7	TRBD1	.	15	CSVAFSGTGPYEQYF	TGCAGCGTGGCCTTCTCCGGGACAGGTCCCTACGAGCAGTACTTC
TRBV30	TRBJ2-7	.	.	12	CAWGNTSYEQYF	TGTGCCTGGGGGAACACATCCTACGAGCAGTACTTC